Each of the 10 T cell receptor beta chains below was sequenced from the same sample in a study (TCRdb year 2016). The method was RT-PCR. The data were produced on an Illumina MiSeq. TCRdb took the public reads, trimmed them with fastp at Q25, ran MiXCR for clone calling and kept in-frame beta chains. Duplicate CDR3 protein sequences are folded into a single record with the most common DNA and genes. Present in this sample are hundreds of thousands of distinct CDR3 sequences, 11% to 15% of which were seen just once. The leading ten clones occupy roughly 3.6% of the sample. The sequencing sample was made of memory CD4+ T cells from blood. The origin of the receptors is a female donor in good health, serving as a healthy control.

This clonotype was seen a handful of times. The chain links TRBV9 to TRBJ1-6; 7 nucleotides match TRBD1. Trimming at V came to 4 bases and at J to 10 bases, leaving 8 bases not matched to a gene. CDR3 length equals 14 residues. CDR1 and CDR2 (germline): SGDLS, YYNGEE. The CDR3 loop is CASSPTLGGSPLHF. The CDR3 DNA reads TGTGCCAGCAGCCCAACCTTAGGGGGCTCACCCCTCCACTTT.

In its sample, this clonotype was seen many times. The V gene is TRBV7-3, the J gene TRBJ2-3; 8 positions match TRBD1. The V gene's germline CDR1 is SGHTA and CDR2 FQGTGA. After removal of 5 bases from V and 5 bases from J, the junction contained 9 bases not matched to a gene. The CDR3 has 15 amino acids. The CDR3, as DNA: TGTGCCAGCAGCCGACGGACAGGGCAAGGAGATACGCAGTATTTT. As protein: CASSRRTGQGDTQYF.

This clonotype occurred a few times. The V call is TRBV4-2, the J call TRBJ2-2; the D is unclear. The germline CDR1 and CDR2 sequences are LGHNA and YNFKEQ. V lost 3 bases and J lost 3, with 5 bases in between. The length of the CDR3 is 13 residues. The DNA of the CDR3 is TGTGCCAGCAGCCAGGACGACACCGGGGAGCTGTTTTTT. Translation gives CASSQDDTGELFF.

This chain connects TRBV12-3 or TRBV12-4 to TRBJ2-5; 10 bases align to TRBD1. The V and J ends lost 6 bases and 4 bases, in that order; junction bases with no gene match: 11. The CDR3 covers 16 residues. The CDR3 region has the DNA TGTGCCAGCAGCTCAGACAGGGGGCGAGGTCGAGAGACCCAGTACTTC. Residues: CASSSDRGRGRETQYF.

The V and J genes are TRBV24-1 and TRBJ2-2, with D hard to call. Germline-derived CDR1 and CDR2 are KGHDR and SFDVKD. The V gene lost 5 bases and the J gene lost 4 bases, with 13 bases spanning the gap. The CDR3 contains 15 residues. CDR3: CATSATLRGTGELFF. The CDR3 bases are TGTGCCACCAGTGCGACACTACGCGGCACCGGGGAGCTGTTTTTT.

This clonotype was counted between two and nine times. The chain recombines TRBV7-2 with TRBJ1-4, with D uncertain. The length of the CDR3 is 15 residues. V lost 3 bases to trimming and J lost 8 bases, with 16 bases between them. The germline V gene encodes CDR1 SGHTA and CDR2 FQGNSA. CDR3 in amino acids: CASSFAPTLGEKLFF. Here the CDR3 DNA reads TGTGCCAGCAGCTTTGCCCCGACCCTAGGGGAAAAACTGTTTTTT.

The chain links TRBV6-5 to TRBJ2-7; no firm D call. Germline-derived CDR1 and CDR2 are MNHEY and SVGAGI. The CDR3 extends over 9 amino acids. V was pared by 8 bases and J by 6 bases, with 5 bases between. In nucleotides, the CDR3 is TGTGCCAGCTCGGTCGAGCAGTACTTC. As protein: CASSVEQYF.

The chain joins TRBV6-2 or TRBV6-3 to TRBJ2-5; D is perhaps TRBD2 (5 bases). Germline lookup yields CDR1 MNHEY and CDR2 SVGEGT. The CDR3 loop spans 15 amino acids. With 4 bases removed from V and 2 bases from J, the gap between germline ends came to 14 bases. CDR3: CASSSHSAVQETQYF. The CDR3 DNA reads TGTGCCAGCAGTTCACATTCAGCGGTTCAAGAGACCCAGTACTTC.

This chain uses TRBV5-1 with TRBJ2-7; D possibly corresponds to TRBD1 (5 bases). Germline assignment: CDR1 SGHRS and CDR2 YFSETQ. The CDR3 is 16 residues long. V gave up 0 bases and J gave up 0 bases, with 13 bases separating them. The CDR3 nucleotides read TGCGCCAGCAGCTTGGCAGACAGTTTAAGCTCCTACGAGCAGTACTTC. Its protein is CASSLADSLSSYEQYF.

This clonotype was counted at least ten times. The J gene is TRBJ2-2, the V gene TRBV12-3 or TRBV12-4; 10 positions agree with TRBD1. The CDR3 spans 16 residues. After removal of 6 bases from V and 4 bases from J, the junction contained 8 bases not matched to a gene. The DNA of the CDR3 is TGTGCCAGCAGCTACGACAGGGGGCGCGGCACCGGGGAGCTGTTTTTT. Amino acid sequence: CASSYDRGRGTGELFF.